The 26 T cell receptor beta chains below all came from one sample that was sequenced in a study of blood T cells in healthy people across ages. PCR was performed a second time for roughly 7 to 11 cycles using a sample-barcoded 5' primer and a J-beta primer mix. TCRdb passed the 5' RACE reads through MiXCR, listing each CDR3 protein once. The sample has just over 1 million distinct CDR3 sequences, 45% seen once. The sequenced sample was blood. The receptors stem from a woman aged 60-75 years in good health.

Turning to this clonotype: A much larger clonotype is one base distant, so this may be a read error. The CDR3 sequence is CSVTSGTGTQYF. As DNA, the CDR3 is TGCAGCGTTACTAGCGGCACAGGTACGCAGTATTTT. V is TRBV29-1 and J is TRBJ2-3; 8 nucleotides line up with TRBD2. CDR3 length: 12 amino acids. The germline V gene encodes CDR1 SQVTM and CDR2 ANQGSEA.

The genes are TRBV12-3 or TRBV12-4 and TRBJ2-5; tentative D call: TRBD1 (7 bases). CDR3 length: 13 residues. The V gene lost 5 bases and the J gene lost 7 bases, with 14 bases spanning the gap. The CDR3 DNA follows: TGTGCCAGCAGTCCCAGACAGGGAGGGACCCAGTACTTC. It encodes CASSPRQGGTQYF.

The chain employs TRBV20-1 and TRBJ2-3; a possible D gene is TRBD2 (7 bases). CDR3 size: 15 residues. Trimming left V 3 bases short and J 0 bases short, with 13 bases between. CDR1 DFQATT and CDR2 SNEGSKA come from the germline V gene (reference sequence). The CDR3 reads CSARGGQASTDTQYF. The CDR3 nucleotides are TGCAGTGCTAGGGGGGGGCAGGCGAGCACAGATACGCAGTATTTT.

This clonotype has a handful of counts. This rearrangement joins TRBV28 to TRBJ2-5; D is ambiguous. Matching the DNA end better, TRBJ2-7 makes the J call doubtful. This CDR3 spans 11 amino acids. CDR1 and CDR2 from the germline V gene are MDHEN and SYDVKM. CDR3 loop: CASSITCEQYF. CDR3 DNA: TGTGCCAGCAGTATCACCTGCGAGCAGTACTTC.

The chain joins TRBV15 to TRBJ2-3, with 9 nucleotides matching TRBD1. The junction had 7 bases not matched to a gene; V was cut back by 4 bases and J by 5 bases. The CDR3 loop spans 15 amino acids. Germline lookup yields CDR1 LNHNV and CDR2 YYDKDF (reference sequence). The CDR3 region has the DNA TGTGCCACCAGCACGGACAGGGGCCGGGGAGATACGCAGTATTTT. This encodes CATSTDRGRGDTQYF.

Of note for this clonotype: The junction does not match germline at one end; this may be a read error. J is TRBJ2-7 and V is TRBV3-1; D gene uncertain. Germline values: CDR1 LGHDT, CDR2 YNNKEL (reference sequence). CDR3 length: 12 residues. In DNA, the CDR3 is TGTGCCAGCATCCAAGAATACTACGAGCAGTACTTC. It yields the protein CASIQEYYEQYF.

This clonotype was seen a single time. The V call is TRBV15, the J call TRBJ2-1; 8 nucleotides align to TRBD1. CDR3 length equals 13 residues. In germline, CDR1 is LNHNV, CDR2 YYDKDF (reference sequence). Trimming at V came to 5 bases and at J to 12 bases, leaving 9 bases not matched to a gene. The DNA for the CDR3 is TGTGCCACCAGCGAAGGACAGGGAGGAAGGCAGTTCTTC. This sequence encodes CATSEGQGGRQFF.

The chain uses TRBV5-6 and TRBJ2-5; no firm D call. CDR3 length equals 17 residues. Between the trimmed V and J ends, which lost 0 bases and 3 bases, there was a span of 18 bases. CDR1 is SGHDT, CDR2 YYEEEE, per germline. CDR3 sequence reads: CASSLADGVSRKETQYF. In DNA form, the CDR3 reads TGTGCCAGCAGCTTGGCCGATGGGGTTAGCAGGAAAGAGACCCAGTACTTC.

V is TRBV9 and J is TRBJ2-1; TRBD1 is a possible D gene (5 bases). CDR1 and CDR2 from the germline V gene are SGDLS and YYNGEE. The V and J ends lost 4 bases and 4 bases respectively, with 15 bases between them. The CDR3 runs 15 residues. CDR3 in amino acids: CASSYPAGLYNEQFF. The CDR3 DNA is TGTGCCAGCAGCTACCCCGCAGGGCTGTACAATGAGCAGTTCTTC.

This clonotype showed up just a few times. This rearrangement joins TRBV15 to TRBJ2-1, with TRBD2 identical over 11 bases. The germline V gene encodes CDR1 LNHNV and CDR2 YYDKDF (reference sequence). After removal of 3 bases from V and 4 bases from J, the junction contained 2 bases not matched to a gene. The CDR3 is 15 residues long. This CDR3 is CATSRASGGYNEQFF. The CDR3 DNA reads as TGTGCCACCAGCAGGGCTAGCGGGGGGTACAATGAGCAGTTCTTC. Full variable domain (rest looked up from reference TRBV15 and TRBJ2-1): DAMVIQNPRYQVTQFGKPVTLSCSQTLNHNVMYWYQQKSSQAPKLLFHYYDKDFNNEADTPDNFQSRRPNTSFCFLDIRSPGLGDTAMYLCATSRASGGYNEQFFGPGTRLTVL.

The chain combines TRBV11-2 with TRBJ2-7; 7 positions agree with TRBD1. This CDR3 comprises 13 residues. J lost 3 bases, V lost 5 bases, and 4 bases had no gene match. In germline, CDR1 is SGHAT, CDR2 FQNNGV. The CDR3 DNA reads as TGTGCCAGCAGCAAGGGACAGCTCTACGAGCAGTACTTC. Its protein is CASSKGQLYEQYF.

The V gene is TRBV28, the J gene TRBJ1-1, with a tentative D call TRBD1 (5 bases). The CDR3 runs 13 residues. Germline V gives CDR1 MDHEN, CDR2 SYDVKM. V was clipped by 11 bases and J by 6 bases, with 19 bases between them. The CDR3 spells CACYGGFVSEAFF. CDR3 sequence (DNA): TGTGCCTGCTACGGGGGTTTCGTGTCTGAAGCTTTCTTT.

In its sample, this clonotype was seen a few times. The gene calls are TRBV29-1 and TRBJ2-5; D gene ambiguous. This CDR3 has 14 amino acids. The V gene lost 4 bases and the J gene lost 5 bases, with 17 bases spanning the gap. CDR1 and CDR2 from the germline V gene are SQVTM and ANQGSEA. DNA for the CDR3: TGCAGCGTTGGAGGCGGCATCCCTGTGGAGACCCAGTACTTC. This codes for CSVGGGIPVETQYF.

The J gene is TRBJ2-3, the V gene TRBV2; D gene unclear. From germline, CDR1 is SNHLY and CDR2 FYNNEI. The CDR3 runs 12 residues. Trimming removed 3 bases at V and 5 bases at J, with 6 bases between. Here the CDR3 DNA reads TGTGCCAGCAGTGACCAGGAAGATACGCAGTATTTT. Translation: CASSDQEDTQYF.

This sequence joins TRBV6-5 and TRBJ2-5, with D maybe TRBD2 (5 bases). There are 15 residues in the CDR3. Germline lookup yields CDR1 MNHEY and CDR2 SVGAGI. V was shortened by 0 bases and J by 11 bases, with 19 bases between the two germline ends. The CDR3 loop is CASSYSGDLKNEQYF. In DNA form, the CDR3 reads TGTGCCAGCAGTTACTCCGGGGATCTCAAGAATGAGCAGTACTTC.

The gene calls are TRBV12-3 or TRBV12-4 and TRBJ2-1; TRBD2 matches 11 bases. The CDR3 has 15 amino acids. Trimming cost V 6 bases and J 6 bases; bases outside gene matches: 7. DNA for the CDR3: TGTGCCAGCAGATTTCTAGCGGGAGGAGGCAATGAGCAGTTCTTC. It is translated as CASRFLAGGGNEQFF.

In the case of this clonotype: Compared with germline, one end of the junction differs, possibly owing to a read error. The chain couples TRBV5-1 to TRBJ2-3; TRBD2 agrees at 13 bases. Germline values: CDR1 SGHRS, CDR2 YFSETQ. The CDR3 consists of 16 residues. CDR3 sequence (DNA): TGCGCCGGCAGCCCCGGGACTAGCGGGACCCGAGATACGCAGTATTTT. It translates to CAGSPGTSGTRDTQYF.

The chain carries TRBV6-2 or TRBV6-3 and TRBJ2-1, with a possible D match to TRBD1 (6 bases). Germline loops: CDR1 MNHEY, CDR2 SVGEGT. Trimming removed 1 base from V and 6 bases from J, with 10 bases in between. The CDR3 sequence is 14 residues long. The CDR3, as DNA: TGTGCCAGCAGTTACTGGAGGACAGCCAATGAGCAGTTCTTC. Translated, it gives CASSYWRTANEQFF.

This clonotype appeared many times. The chain couples TRBV12-3 or TRBV12-4 to TRBJ2-4; no firm D call. The CDR3 is 13 amino acids. Trimming removed 8 bases at V and 3 bases at J, with 11 bases between. CDR3: CASGLAVKNIQYF. CDR3 in DNA: TGTGCCAGCGGGCTTGCGGTCAAAAACATTCAGTACTTC.

The V gene is TRBV29-1, the J gene TRBJ1-4; D gene unclear. Germline CDR1 SQVTM, CDR2 ANQGSEA. The CDR3 is 13 residues long. The V end was cut by 6 bases, the J end by 5 bases, with 13 bases between. In DNA, the CDR3 is TGCAGCGTAGGAAGGAGAGGAAATGAAAAACTGTTTTTT. Translating gives CSVGRRGNEKLFF.

This clonotype was counted between two and nine times. This chain joins TRBV4-1 and TRBJ2-7, with TRBD1 matching over 8 bases. This CDR3 has 14 amino acids. V dropped 8 bases and J dropped 2; count of bases not matched to a gene: 8. The germline V gene has CDR1 MGHRA and CDR2 YSYEKL. The DNA of the CDR3 is TGCGCCAGCGGCCCGGACAGGGACCCCTACGAGCAGTACTTC. Protein: CASGPDRDPYEQYF.

This clonotype was picked up a small number of times. As DNA, the CDR3 is TGCAGCTCTTCAGTAAGCACAGATACGCAGTATTTT. Translated: CSSSVSTDTQYF. This sequence joins TRBV29-1 and TRBJ2-3; D gene ambiguous. The CDR3 contains 12 residues. Germline V lookup: CDR1 SQVTM, CDR2 ANQGSEA. Trimming stripped 8 bases from V and 0 bases from J, with 9 bases between.

The V and J genes are TRBV11-2 and TRBJ2-3; D gene uncertain. Trimming removed 4 bases from V and 7 bases from J, with 6 bases in between. The CDR3 covers 11 residues. The germline V gene encodes CDR1 SGHAT and CDR2 FQNNGV. CDR3 loop: CASSSRYTQYF. The CDR3 nucleotides read TGTGCCAGCAGCTCGAGGTATACGCAGTATTTT.

The chain joins TRBV20-1 to TRBJ2-5; TRBD1 or TRBD2 may be the D gene (5 bases each). Germline V gene data show CDR1 as DFQATT and CDR2 as SNEGSKA (reference sequence). The CDR3 sequence is 12 residues long. V lost 3 bases and J 11 bases, leaving 16 bases between the germline ends. The chain's CDR3 is CSASPFGGEQYF. The DNA of the CDR3 is TGCAGTGCTAGCCCTTTTGGGGGTGAGCAGTACTTC.

The chain recombines TRBV28 with TRBJ1-1; tentative D call: TRBD1 (6 bases). Germline V gene data show CDR1 as MDHEN and CDR2 as SYDVKM. V shed 6 bases and J shed 1 base, with 12 bases lying between them. The CDR3 extends over 14 amino acids. The CDR3, as DNA: TGTGCCAGCAGCTGGGGGGCGACGAACACTGAAGCTTTCTTT. Translating it yields CASSWGATNTEAFF.

The rearrangement links TRBV25-1 to TRBJ2-1; 7 positions match TRBD1. This CDR3 is 18 amino acids long. Germline lookup yields CDR1 MGHDK and CDR2 SYGVNS. Trimming cost V 6 bases and J 0 bases; bases outside gene matches: 14. The CDR3 bases are TGTGCCAGCAGCGAACCAGGTGGGACAGCAAGCTCCTACAATGAGCAGTTCTTC. This codes for CASSEPGGTASSYNEQFF. Combining the CDR3 with reference TRBV25-1 and TRBJ2-1 gives the whole variable domain EADIYQTPRYLVIGTGKKITLECSQTMGHDKMYWYQQDPGMELHLIHYSYGVNSTEKGDLSSESTVSRIRTEHFPLTLESARPSHTSQYLCASSEPGGTASSYNEQFFGPGTRLTVL.